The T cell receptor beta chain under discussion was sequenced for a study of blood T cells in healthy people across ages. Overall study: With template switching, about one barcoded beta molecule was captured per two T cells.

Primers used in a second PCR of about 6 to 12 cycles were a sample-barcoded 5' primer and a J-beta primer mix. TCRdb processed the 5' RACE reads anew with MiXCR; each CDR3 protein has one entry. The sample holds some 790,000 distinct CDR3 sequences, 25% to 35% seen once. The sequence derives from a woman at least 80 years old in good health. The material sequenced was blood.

The CDR3 nucleotides are TGTGCCAGCAGCTTAAAAACCCGTGGGCTCAATGAGCAGTTCTTC. Amino acid sequence: CASSLKTRGLNEQFF. The chain employs TRBV7-2 and TRBJ2-1; D remains unclear. Trimming pared 2 bases from V and 6 bases from J, leaving 14 bases between. Germline loops: CDR1 SGHTA, CDR2 FQGNSA. CDR3 length: 15 amino acids.